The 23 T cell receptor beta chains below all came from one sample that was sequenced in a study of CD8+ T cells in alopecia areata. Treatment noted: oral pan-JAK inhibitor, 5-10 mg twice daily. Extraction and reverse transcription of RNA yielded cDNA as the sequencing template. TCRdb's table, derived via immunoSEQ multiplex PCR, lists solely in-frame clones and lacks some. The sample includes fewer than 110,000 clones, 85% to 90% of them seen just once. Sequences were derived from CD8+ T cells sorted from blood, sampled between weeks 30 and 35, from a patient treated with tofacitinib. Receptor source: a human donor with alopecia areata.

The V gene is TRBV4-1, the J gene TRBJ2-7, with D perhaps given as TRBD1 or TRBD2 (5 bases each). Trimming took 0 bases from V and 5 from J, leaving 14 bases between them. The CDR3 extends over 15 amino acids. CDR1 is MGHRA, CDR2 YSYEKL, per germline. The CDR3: CASSQDDGARNEQYF. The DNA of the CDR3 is TGCGCCAGCAGCCAAGATGACGGGGCGCGAAACGAGCAGTACTTC.

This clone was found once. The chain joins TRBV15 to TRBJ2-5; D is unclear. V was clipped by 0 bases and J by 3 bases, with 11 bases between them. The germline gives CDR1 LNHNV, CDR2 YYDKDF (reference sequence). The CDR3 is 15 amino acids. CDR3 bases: TGTGCCACCAGCAGAGATCTGGGCATTAAAGAGACCCAGTACTTC. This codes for CATSRDLGIKETQYF.

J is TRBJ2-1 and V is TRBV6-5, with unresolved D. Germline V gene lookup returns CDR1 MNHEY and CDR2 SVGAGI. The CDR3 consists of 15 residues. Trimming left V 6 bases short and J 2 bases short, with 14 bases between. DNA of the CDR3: TGTGCCAGCAGCTCACTGCCCCTTCCCTACAATGAGCAGTTCTTC. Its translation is CASSSLPLPYNEQFF.

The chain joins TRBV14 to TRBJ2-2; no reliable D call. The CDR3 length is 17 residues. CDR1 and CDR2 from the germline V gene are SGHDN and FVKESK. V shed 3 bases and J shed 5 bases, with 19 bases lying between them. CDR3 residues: CASSQGRGTTRTGELFF. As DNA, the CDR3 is TGTGCCAGCAGCCAGGGCCGTGGTACTACAAGAACCGGGGAGCTGTTTTTT.

CDR3: CASSETGLSYEQYF. The CDR3 nucleotides are TGTGCCAGCAGCGAAACAGGACTCTCCTACGAGCAGTACTTC. The chain is built from TRBV9 and TRBJ2-7; perhaps D is TRBD1 or TRBD2 (5 bases each). CDR3 size: 14 residues. Germline V gives CDR1 SGDLS, CDR2 YYNGEE. Trimming removed 3 bases from V and 0 bases from J, with 10 bases in between.

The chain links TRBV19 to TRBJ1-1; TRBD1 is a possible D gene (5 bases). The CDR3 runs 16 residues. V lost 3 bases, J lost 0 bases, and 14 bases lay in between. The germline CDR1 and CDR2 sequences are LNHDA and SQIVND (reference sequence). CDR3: CASSITGRRMNTEAFF. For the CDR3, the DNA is TGTGCCAGTAGTATCACGGGACGGCGTATGAACACTGAAGCTTTCTTT.

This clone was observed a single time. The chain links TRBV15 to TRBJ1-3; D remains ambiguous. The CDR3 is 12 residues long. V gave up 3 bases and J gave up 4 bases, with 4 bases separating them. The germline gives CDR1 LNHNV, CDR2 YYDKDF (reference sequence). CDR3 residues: CATSSLGNTIYF. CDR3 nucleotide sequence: TGTGCCACCAGCAGCTTAGGAAACACCATATATTTT. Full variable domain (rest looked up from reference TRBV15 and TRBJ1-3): DAMVIQNPRYQVTQFGKPVTLSCSQTLNHNVMYWYQQKSSQAPKLLFHYYDKDFNNEADTPDNFQSRRPNTSFCFLDIRSPGLGDTAMYLCATSSLGNTIYFGEGSWLTVV.

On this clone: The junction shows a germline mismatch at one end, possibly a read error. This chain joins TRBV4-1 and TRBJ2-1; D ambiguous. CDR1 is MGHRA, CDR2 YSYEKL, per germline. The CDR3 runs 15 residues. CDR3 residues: CASTQARSSYNEQFF. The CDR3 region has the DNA TGCGCCAGCACCCAAGCCCGGAGCTCCTACAATGAGCAGTTCTTC.

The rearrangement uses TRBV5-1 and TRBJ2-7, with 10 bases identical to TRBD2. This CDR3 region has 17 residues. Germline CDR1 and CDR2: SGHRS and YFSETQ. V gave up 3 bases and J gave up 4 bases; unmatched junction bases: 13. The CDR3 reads CASSSSPYSGGSYEQYF. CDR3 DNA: TGCGCCAGCAGCTCGTCCCCCTATAGCGGGGGGTCGTACGAGCAGTACTTC.

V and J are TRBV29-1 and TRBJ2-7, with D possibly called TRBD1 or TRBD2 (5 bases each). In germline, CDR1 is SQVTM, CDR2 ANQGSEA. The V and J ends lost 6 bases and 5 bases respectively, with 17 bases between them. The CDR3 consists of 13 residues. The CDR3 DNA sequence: TGCAGCGTCGGGGCCGGGGCCAGCCACGAGCAGTACTTC. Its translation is CSVGAGASHEQYF.

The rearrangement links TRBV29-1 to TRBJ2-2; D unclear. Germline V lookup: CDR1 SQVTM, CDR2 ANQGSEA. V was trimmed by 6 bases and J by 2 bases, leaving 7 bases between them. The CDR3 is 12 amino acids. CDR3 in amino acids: CSVSGNTGELFF. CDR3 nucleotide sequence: TGCAGCGTGTCAGGCAACACCGGGGAGCTGTTTTTT.

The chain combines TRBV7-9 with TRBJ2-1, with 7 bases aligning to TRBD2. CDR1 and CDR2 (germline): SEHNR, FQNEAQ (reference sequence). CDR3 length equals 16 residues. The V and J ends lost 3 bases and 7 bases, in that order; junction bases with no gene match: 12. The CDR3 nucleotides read TGTGCCAGCAGCTTCGGGCGGGAGTGGGGGATAAATGAGCAGTTCTTC. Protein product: CASSFGREWGINEQFF.

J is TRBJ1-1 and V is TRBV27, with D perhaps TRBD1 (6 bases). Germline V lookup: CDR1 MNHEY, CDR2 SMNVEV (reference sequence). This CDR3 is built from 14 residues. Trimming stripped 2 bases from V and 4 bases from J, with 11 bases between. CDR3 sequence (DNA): TGTGCCAGCAGTTTAGAGGGGGTTAGCACTGAAGCTTTCTTT. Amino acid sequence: CASSLEGVSTEAFF.

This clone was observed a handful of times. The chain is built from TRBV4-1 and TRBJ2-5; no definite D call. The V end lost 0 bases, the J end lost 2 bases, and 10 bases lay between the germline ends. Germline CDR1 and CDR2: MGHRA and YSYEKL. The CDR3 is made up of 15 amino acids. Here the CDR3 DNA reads TGCGCCAGCAGCCAAGATAGGGCAGTTCAAGAGACCCAGTACTTC. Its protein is CASSQDRAVQETQYF.

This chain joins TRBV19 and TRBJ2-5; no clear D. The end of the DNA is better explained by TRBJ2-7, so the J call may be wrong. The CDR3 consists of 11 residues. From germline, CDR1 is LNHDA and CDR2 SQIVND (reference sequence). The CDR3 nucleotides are TGTGCCAGTGCGGATCTCTACGAGCAGTACTTC. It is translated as CASADLYEQYF.

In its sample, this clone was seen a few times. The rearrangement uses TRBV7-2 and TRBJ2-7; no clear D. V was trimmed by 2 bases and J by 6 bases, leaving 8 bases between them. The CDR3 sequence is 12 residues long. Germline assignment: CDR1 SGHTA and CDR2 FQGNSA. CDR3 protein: CASSLSTGEQYF. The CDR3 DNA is TGTGCCAGCAGCTTATCAACTGGCGAGCAGTACTTC. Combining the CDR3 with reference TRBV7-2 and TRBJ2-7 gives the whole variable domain GAGVSQSPSNKVTEKGKDVELRCDPISGHTALYWYRQSLGQGLEFLIYFQGNSAPDKSGLPSDRFSAERTGGSVSTLTIQRTQQEDSAVYLCASSLSTGEQYFGPGTRLTVT.

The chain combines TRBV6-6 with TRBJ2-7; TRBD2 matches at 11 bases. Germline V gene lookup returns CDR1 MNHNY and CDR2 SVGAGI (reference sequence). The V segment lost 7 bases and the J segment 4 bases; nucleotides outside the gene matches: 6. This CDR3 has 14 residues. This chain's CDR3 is CASNVAGGPYEQYF. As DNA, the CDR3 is TGTGCCAGCAACGTAGCGGGGGGGCCTTACGAGCAGTACTTC.

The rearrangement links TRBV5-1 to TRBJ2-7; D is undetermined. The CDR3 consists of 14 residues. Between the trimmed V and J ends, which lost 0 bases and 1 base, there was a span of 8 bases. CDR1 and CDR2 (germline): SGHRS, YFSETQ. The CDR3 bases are TGCGCCAGCAGCTTGGCCGTCGGATCCTACGAGCAGTACTTC. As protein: CASSLAVGSYEQYF.

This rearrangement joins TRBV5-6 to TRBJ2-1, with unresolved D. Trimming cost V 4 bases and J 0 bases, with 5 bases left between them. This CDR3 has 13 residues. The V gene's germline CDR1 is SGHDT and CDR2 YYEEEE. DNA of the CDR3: TGTGCCAGCAGCCCCTTCTCCTACAATGAGCAGTTCTTC. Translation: CASSPFSYNEQFF.

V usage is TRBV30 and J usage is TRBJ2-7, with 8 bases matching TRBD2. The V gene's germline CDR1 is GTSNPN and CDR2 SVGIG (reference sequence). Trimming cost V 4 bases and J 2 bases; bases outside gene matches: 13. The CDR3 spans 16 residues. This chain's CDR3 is CAWTIAGRQSAYEQYF. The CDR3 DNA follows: TGTGCCTGGACCATAGCGGGGAGACAGAGTGCCTACGAGCAGTACTTC.

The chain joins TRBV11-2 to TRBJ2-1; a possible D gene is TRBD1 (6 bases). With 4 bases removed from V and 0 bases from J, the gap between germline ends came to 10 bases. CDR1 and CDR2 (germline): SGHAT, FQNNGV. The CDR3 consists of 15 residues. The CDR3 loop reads CASSWQGSSYNEQFF. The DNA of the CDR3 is TGTGCCAGCAGCTGGCAGGGGAGCTCCTACAATGAGCAGTTCTTC.

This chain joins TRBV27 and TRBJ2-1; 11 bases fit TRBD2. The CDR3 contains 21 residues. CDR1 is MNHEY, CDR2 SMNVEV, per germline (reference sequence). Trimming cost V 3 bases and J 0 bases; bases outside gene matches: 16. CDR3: CASSLVAPLAGGLSSYNEQFF. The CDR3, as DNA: TGTGCCAGCAGTTTGGTGGCCCCCCTAGCGGGAGGCCTGAGCTCCTACAATGAGCAGTTCTTC.

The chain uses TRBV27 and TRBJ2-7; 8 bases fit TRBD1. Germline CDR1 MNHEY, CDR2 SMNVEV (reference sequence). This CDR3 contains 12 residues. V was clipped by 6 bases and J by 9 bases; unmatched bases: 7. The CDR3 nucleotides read TGTGCCAGCAGCCACGACAGGGGCGGGCAGTACTTC. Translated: CASSHDRGGQYF.